This entry lists 12 T cell receptor beta chains sequenced from one sample in a study of cytomegalovirus exposure and HLA in healthy donors. It was with 60 Vbeta and 13 Jbeta primers that the PCR ran. TCRdb's copy holds only in-frame clones and misses some; the assay was immunoSEQ multiplex PCR. The sample carries 150,000 to 200,000 clones, roughly 78% recorded once. The sample consisted of PBMCs. The receptor source for this set is a woman younger than 45 in good health and CMV-seropositive.

This chain connects TRBV4-1 to TRBJ2-5, with 8 bases matching TRBD2. The DNA matches TRBJ2-7 better at its end, which makes the J call doubtful. The germline gives CDR1 MGHRA, CDR2 YSYEKL. The CDR3 is 19 amino acids. The CDR3 DNA is TGCGCCAGCAGCCAAGGTTATATTTCCGGGACTAGAAGATCCTACGAGCAGTACTTC. This gives the protein CASSQGYISGTRRSYEQYF.

The chain carries TRBV13 and TRBJ2-3, with TRBD2 matching over 8 bases. The V and J ends lost 5 bases and 7 bases, in that order; junction bases with no gene match: 11. The CDR3 spans 15 residues. Germline V gives CDR1 PRHDT, CDR2 FYEKMQ (reference sequence). The CDR3 here is CASSPGGQGENTQYF. The CDR3 nucleotides are TGTGCCAGCAGCCCGGGGGGGCAGGGAGAAAATACGCAGTATTTT.

The chain couples TRBV7-2 to TRBJ1-2; no definite D call. CDR1 is SGHTA, CDR2 FQGNSA, per germline. The V end was cut by 2 bases, the J end by 5 bases, with 9 bases between. The CDR3 is 13 residues long. In DNA, the CDR3 is TGTGCCAGCAGCTTACGGGGAGAGTATGGCTACACCTTC. Encoded protein: CASSLRGEYGYTF.

V gene TRBV5-6 combines with J gene TRBJ2-7, with D possibly TRBD1 on 5 matching bases. Per the germline V gene, CDR1 is SGHDT and CDR2 is YYEEEE. This CDR3 has 15 residues. The V end was cut by 1 base, the J end by 4 bases, with 15 bases between. CDR3 sequence (DNA): TGTGCCAGCAGCTTGAGGAACAGGAGAACATACGAGCAGTACTTC. This encodes CASSLRNRRTYEQYF.

This chain joins TRBV5-6 and TRBJ1-1; D might be TRBD1 (6 bases). The V end was cut by 1 base, the J end by 1 base, with 17 bases between. The germline V gene has CDR1 SGHDT and CDR2 YYEEEE. This CDR3 has 17 amino acids. The CDR3 here is CASSLKLQGMKNTEAFF. CDR3 nucleotide sequence: TGTGCCAGCAGCTTGAAACTCCAGGGGATGAAGAACACTGAAGCTTTCTTT.

This clone was counted once. The rearrangement uses TRBV7-9 and TRBJ2-7, with D possibly TRBD1 on 6 matching bases. The CDR3 consists of 14 residues. The V and J ends lost 5 bases and 5 bases respectively, with 16 bases between them. From germline, CDR1 is SEHNR and CDR2 FQNEAQ (reference sequence). In DNA, the CDR3 is TGTGCCAGCAGCATACTACAGGGTTTCGACGAGCAGTACTTC. This translates into CASSILQGFDEQYF.

This chain joins TRBV29-1 and TRBJ1-5, with D perhaps TRBD1 (5 bases). The CDR3 sequence is 13 residues long. V lost 7 bases and J 4 bases, leaving 14 bases between the germline ends. The germline CDR1 and CDR2 sequences are SQVTM and ANQGSEA. The CDR3 region has the DNA TGCAGCGCAACCCTGGAGGGGAATCAGCCCCAGCATTTT. This translates into CSATLEGNQPQHF.

V and J are TRBV27 and TRBJ2-2; a weak D match, TRBD2 (5 bases). Germline lookup yields CDR1 MNHEY and CDR2 SMNVEV (reference sequence). This CDR3 is 17 amino acids long. The V end lost 5 bases, the J end lost 1 base, and 17 bases lay between the germline ends. CDR3 DNA: TGTGCCAGCAGTCTCCTTCAGCTAGCTCTGAACACCGGGGAGCTGTTTTTT. It translates to CASSLLQLALNTGELFF.

The chain links TRBV4-1 to TRBJ2-1; 9 nucleotides agree with TRBD1. V was clipped by 3 bases and J by 0 bases; unmatched bases: 12. The CDR3 length is 19 residues. Germline V gene lookup returns CDR1 MGHRA and CDR2 YSYEKL. The CDR3 DNA follows: TGCGCCAGCAGCCAGACACAGGGGGCATTCATTAGCTCCTACAATGAGCAGTTCTTC. This codes for CASSQTQGAFISSYNEQFF.

This chain connects TRBV20-1 to TRBJ1-1, with 7 bases aligning to TRBD1. Germline trimming cut 6 bases from V and 8 bases from J; bases unmatched to any gene: 6. The length of the CDR3 is 11 residues. Germline-derived CDR1 and CDR2 are DFQATT and SNEGSKA (reference sequence). The CDR3 reads CSAQGQEEAFF. The CDR3 nucleotides are TGCAGTGCCCAAGGACAGGAGGAAGCTTTCTTT.

The V gene is TRBV6-5, the J gene TRBJ1-5; D is perhaps TRBD1 (6 bases). Trimming stripped 4 bases from V and 6 bases from J, with 10 bases between. The CDR3 is 13 amino acids. Germline CDR1 and CDR2: MNHEY and SVGAGI. The CDR3 region is CASSFGGPQPQHF. In DNA form, the CDR3 reads TGTGCCAGCAGTTTCGGGGGGCCTCAGCCCCAGCATTTT.

V is TRBV5-6 and J is TRBJ1-1; D not certain. CDR1 is SGHDT, CDR2 YYEEEE, per germline. V was trimmed by 2 bases and J by 6 bases, leaving 11 bases between them. This CDR3 contains 13 residues. The CDR3 here is CASSFSGFAEAFF. In DNA, the CDR3 is TGTGCCAGCAGCTTTTCCGGGTTCGCTGAAGCTTTCTTT.